The 19 T cell receptor beta chains in this list originate from one sample, sequenced in a study of neurological immune-mediated disorders. TCRdb re-derived calls from the 5' RACE reads in MiXCR, one entry per CDR3 protein. The sample lists about 62,000 distinct CDR3 sequences, 3.5% to 4.5% occurring once. Sequenced sample: PBMCs. These receptors all stem from a woman in her forties or fifties with multiple sclerosis.

There are many counts of this clonotype. This chain links TRBV20-1 with TRBJ1-1, with D unclear. Trimming took off 6 bases at V and 0 bases at J, with 8 bases between the two ends. The CDR3 length is 12 residues. CDR1 and CDR2 (germline): DFQATT, SNEGSKA (reference sequence). Written as DNA, the CDR3 is TGCAGTGCCTGGACCCTGAACACTGAAGCTTTCTTT. It is translated as CSAWTLNTEAFF.

In its sample, this clonotype was seen a few times. The chain employs TRBV12-3 or TRBV12-4 and TRBJ2-2; 10 bases line up with TRBD2. The length of the CDR3 is 15 residues. Trimming at V came to 7 bases and at J to 5 bases, leaving 7 bases not matched to a gene. The CDR3 loop reads CASMVAGGRTGELFF. CDR3 nucleotides: TGTGCCAGCATGGTAGCGGGAGGCAGGACCGGGGAGCTGTTTTTT.

This clonotype was counted at least ten times. The J gene is TRBJ2-7, the V gene TRBV29-1, with 7 bases that match TRBD2. Germline lookup yields CDR1 SQVTM and CDR2 ANQGSEA. The CDR3 extends over 12 amino acids. V was pared by 1 base and J by 6 bases, with 3 bases of the junction left unmatched. As DNA, the CDR3 is TGCAGCGTTGAAGTCGAGCGGGGCGAGCAGTACTTC. This translates into CSVEVERGEQYF.

This clonotype has a count of ten or more. The rearrangement uses TRBV29-1 and TRBJ1-2, with 9 positions matching TRBD1. CDR1 and CDR2 (germline): SQVTM, ANQGSEA. The CDR3 extends over 12 amino acids. V lost 7 bases to trimming and J lost 4 bases; unmatched junction nucleotides: 4. The CDR3 region is CSAGTGTYGYTF. CDR3 in DNA: TGCAGCGCTGGGACAGGGACCTATGGCTACACCTTC.

This clonotype was observed many times. The J gene is TRBJ2-3, the V gene TRBV15; 13 nucleotides match TRBD2. Germline V lookup: CDR1 LNHNV, CDR2 YYDKDF (reference sequence). The CDR3 spans 16 residues. With V trimmed by 1 base and J by 6 bases, 4 bases remained unmatched. CDR3 coding DNA: TGTGCCACCAGCAGAGTACTAGCGGGAGGGCCGGATACGCAGTATTTT. Its protein product is CATSRVLAGGPDTQYF.

The V call is TRBV18, the J call TRBJ1-1; D uncertain. The length of the CDR3 is 13 residues. V lost 5 bases, J lost 2 bases, and 9 bases lay in between. Germline lookup yields CDR1 KGHSH and CDR2 LQKENI. CDR3 in amino acids: CASSDYFNTEAFF. In nucleotides, the CDR3 is TGTGCCAGCTCAGACTATTTTAACACTGAAGCTTTCTTT.

There are many counts of this clonotype. V usage is TRBV14 and J usage is TRBJ2-7; unclear D gene. There are 13 residues in the CDR3. Trimming took 1 base from V and 6 from J, leaving 10 bases between them. Germline V gene lookup returns CDR1 SGHDN and CDR2 FVKESK. DNA of the CDR3: TGTGCCAGCAGCCAAGGGATCCATCGCGAGCAGTACTTC. This codes for CASSQGIHREQYF.

This clonotype was detected ten times or more. The rearrangement uses TRBV18 and TRBJ2-1, with TRBD2 matching over 9 bases. J gave up 2 bases and V 3 bases, and 5 bases lay outside the gene matches. This CDR3 region has 16 residues. Per the germline V gene, CDR1 is KGHSH and CDR2 is LQKENI. Written as DNA, the CDR3 is TGTGCCAGCTCACCGGATCCTAGCGGGGCCTACAATGAGCAGTTCTTC. It encodes CASSPDPSGAYNEQFF.

This clonotype was seen more than once but under ten times. A single base separates this from a much larger clone, so it may be a read error. The chain is built from TRBV6-6 and TRBJ2-7; no firm D call. Per the germline V gene, CDR1 is MNHNY and CDR2 is SVGAGI (reference sequence). V was pared by 5 bases and J by 6 bases, with 11 bases between. There are 12 residues in the CDR3. CDR3 in amino acids: CASSNEVGEQYF. In nucleotides, the CDR3 is TGTGCCAGCAGTAACGAGGTGGGCGAGCAGTACTTC.

This clonotype was seen ten or more times. This chain connects TRBV29-1 to TRBJ2-1; 7 nucleotides match TRBD1. Trimming cost V 5 bases and J 10 bases; bases outside gene matches: 8. Per germline, CDR1 SQVTM and CDR2 ANQGSEA. The CDR3 is made up of 12 amino acids. The chain's CDR3 is CSVRTGAWEQFF. DNA of the CDR3: TGCAGCGTTCGTACAGGGGCATGGGAGCAGTTCTTC.

This clonotype was picked up many times. J is TRBJ2-1 and V is TRBV20-1; the match to TRBD2 covers 10 bases. V was clipped by 2 bases and J by 8 bases; unmatched bases: 12. CDR1 DFQATT and CDR2 SNEGSKA come from the germline V gene (reference sequence). This CDR3 has 16 residues. CDR3 sequence: CSARSLAGAPGHEQFF. The CDR3 nucleotides read TGCAGTGCTAGATCCCTAGCGGGAGCCCCGGGGCATGAGCAGTTCTTC.

This clonotype was seen repeatedly, ten times or more. V gene TRBV6-2 or TRBV6-3 combines with J gene TRBJ1-6, with no clear D. The germline V gene has CDR1 MNHEY and CDR2 SVGEGT. This CDR3 region has 14 residues. The V end lost 8 bases, the J end lost 5 bases, and 13 bases lay between the germline ends. The CDR3 region is CASDNGRNNSPLHF. In DNA form, the CDR3 reads TGTGCCAGCGATAACGGACGGAATAATTCACCCCTCCACTTT.

This clonotype was picked up many times. The rearrangement links TRBV7-2 to TRBJ1-6; D is possibly TRBD1 (5 bases). CDR1 SGHTA and CDR2 FQGNSA come from the germline V gene. The CDR3 totals 15 residues. V was clipped by 5 bases and J by 5 bases, with 13 bases between them. The CDR3 DNA is TGTGCCAGCAGCGTGGGGCAGGGAAATAATTCACCCCTCCACTTT. Its translation is CASSVGQGNNSPLHF.

Note on this clonotype: The junction departs from germline at one end; a sequencing error may be responsible. Here the CDR3 reads CATRRGVTQYF. The CDR3 DNA reads TGTGCCACCAGAAGAGGTGTTACGCAGTATTTT. The chain is built from TRBV15 and TRBJ2-3; D unresolved. Germline lookup yields CDR1 LNHNV and CDR2 YYDKDF (reference sequence). The CDR3 length is 11 residues.

This clonotype was observed a handful of times. The V and J genes are TRBV5-1 and TRBJ1-2; D call uncertain. The CDR3 is made up of 14 amino acids. Germline values: CDR1 SGHRS, CDR2 YFSETQ. Trimming shortened V by 4 bases and J by 1 base, and 11 bases separated the two germline ends. CDR3 bases: TGCGCCAGCAGCCGGGAGCTCCTTAACTATGGCTACACCTTC. This gives the protein CASSRELLNYGYTF.

This clonotype was detected many times. The chain joins TRBV29-1 to TRBJ1-3; 8 bases map to TRBD1. CDR1 is SQVTM, CDR2 ANQGSEA, per germline. V was clipped by 7 bases and J by 0 bases; unmatched bases: 8. This CDR3 is built from 15 residues. This chain's CDR3 is CSAWTGRISGNTIYF. The CDR3 DNA follows: TGCAGCGCGTGGACAGGGAGAATCTCTGGAAACACCATATATTTT.

The sample holds a few counts of this clonotype. The chain recombines TRBV7-3 with TRBJ2-2; D not certain. Germline loops: CDR1 SGHTA, CDR2 FQGTGA. Trimming stripped 1 base from V and 4 bases from J, with 7 bases between. The CDR3 loop spans 14 amino acids. CDR3 nucleotides: TGTGCCAGCAGCTTAATGGAAGGCACCGGGGAGCTGTTTTTT. Amino acids: CASSLMEGTGELFF.

This clonotype was detected many times. The rearrangement links TRBV20-1 to TRBJ2-1; 7 bases are a match to TRBD2. CDR1 and CDR2 (germline): DFQATT, SNEGSKA (reference sequence). The CDR3 has 16 amino acids. The V segment lost 3 bases and the J segment 3 bases; nucleotides outside the gene matches: 11. CDR3 sequence reads: CSASPGTTDLYNEQFF. The CDR3 DNA reads as TGCAGTGCTAGCCCCGGGACTACCGACCTCTACAATGAGCAGTTCTTC.

The V gene is TRBV15, the J gene TRBJ1-5, with D possibly TRBD1 on 6 matching bases. Between the trimmed V and J ends, which lost 3 bases and 4 bases, there was a span of 13 bases. This CDR3 region has 15 residues. Per germline, CDR1 LNHNV and CDR2 YYDKDF (reference sequence). CDR3 in DNA: TGTGCCACCAGCAGTTTCACAGGGAAAAATCAGCCCCAGCATTTT. Translation: CATSSFTGKNQPQHF.